The 12 T cell receptor beta chains in this list originate from one sample, sequenced in a study of blood T cell repertoires in COVID-19. Generated by immunoSEQ multiplex PCR, the TCRdb table keeps only in-frame clones and is missing some. The sample has approximately 300,000 clones, about 85% seen once. The sample was PBMCs or T cells enriched from blood (not recorded which). All receptors derive from a woman aged 25-40 years who had recovered from COVID-19.

This sequence joins TRBV30 and TRBJ1-2; D remains unclear. There are 10 residues in the CDR3. V lost 1 base and J 7 bases, leaving 4 bases between the germline ends. The germline V gene has CDR1 GTSNPN and CDR2 SVGIG (reference sequence). The CDR3 sequence is CAWSGAGYTF. Here the CDR3 DNA reads TGTGCCTGGAGTGGGGCTGGCTACACCTTC.

This clone appeared once. The chain uses TRBV6-4 and TRBJ1-2; 9 nucleotides match TRBD1. Germline assignment: CDR1 MRHNA and CDR2 SNTAGT. CDR3 length equals 13 residues. V lost 2 bases to trimming and J lost 8 bases; unmatched junction nucleotides: 3. The CDR3 DNA follows: TGTGCCAGCAGTGACCGACAGGGGGTCGGCTACACCTTC. It codes for CASSDRQGVGYTF.

The genes are TRBV30 and TRBJ1-2; tentatively, D is TRBD1 (6 bases). Trimming removed 0 bases from V and 13 bases from J, with 12 bases in between. Germline loops: CDR1 GTSNPN, CDR2 SVGIG (reference sequence). The CDR3 covers 11 residues. Written as DNA, the CDR3 is TGTGCCTGGAGTGTAGGACAGATTCGCACCTTC. This gives the protein CAWSVGQIRTF.

This chain links TRBV6-1 with TRBJ1-6; D may be TRBD1 (5 bases). Between the trimmed V and J ends, which lost 3 bases and 10 bases, there was a span of 16 bases. Germline CDR1 and CDR2: MNHNS and SASEGT. This CDR3 is 15 amino acids long. The CDR3 protein is CASSDSWTSGSPLHF. The DNA for the CDR3 is TGTGCCAGCAGTGATTCGTGGACATCAGGCTCACCCCTCCACTTT.

The rearrangement uses TRBV5-1 and TRBJ2-7, with TRBD1 matching 8 bases. J was trimmed by 2 bases and V by 2 bases; bases with no gene match: 6. The germline gives CDR1 SGHRS, CDR2 YFSETQ. The CDR3 totals 15 residues. The CDR3 DNA follows: TGCGCCAGCAGCTTAAGACAGGGGTTAACCTACGAGCAGTACTTC. Translation: CASSLRQGLTYEQYF.

V and J are TRBV5-1 and TRBJ2-5; D is possibly TRBD2 (5 bases). The ends were cut back, 4 bases at V and 2 bases at J, with 6 bases in the middle. Per germline, CDR1 SGHRS and CDR2 YFSETQ. The CDR3 has 12 amino acids. Here the CDR3 DNA reads TGCGCCAGCAGCCCGGGACAAGAGACCCAGTACTTC. It codes for CASSPGQETQYF. Complete variable domain (other parts from reference TRBV5-1 and TRBJ2-5): KAGVTQTPRYLIKTRGQQVTLSCSPISGHRSVSWYQQTPGQGLQFLFEYFSETQRNKGNFPGRFSGRQFSNSRSEMNVSTLELGDSALYLCASSPGQETQYFGPGTRLLVL.

This clone is a singleton in its sample. This chain links TRBV6-1 with TRBJ2-7; possible D gene TRBD1, 6 bases. Trimming took 6 bases from V and 0 from J, leaving 18 bases between them. Per the germline V gene, CDR1 is MNHNS and CDR2 is SASEGT. This CDR3 region has 16 residues. CDR3 nucleotides: TGTGCCAGCAGGGAAAACCACTGGGACACCTCCTACGAGCAGTACTTC. Protein sequence: CASRENHWDTSYEQYF.

The chain recombines TRBV29-1 with TRBJ1-6; possible D gene TRBD1, 6 bases. Germline V gene data show CDR1 as SQVTM and CDR2 as ANQGSEA. V was trimmed by 2 bases and J by 7 bases, leaving 9 bases between them. The CDR3 is 13 amino acids. CDR3 protein: CSVETGSNSPLHF. DNA for the CDR3: TGCAGCGTTGAAACAGGGTCGAATTCACCCCTCCACTTT.

The genes are TRBV14 and TRBJ1-2; the D is unclear. V lost 1 base, J lost 8 bases, and 5 bases lay in between. The CDR3 has 11 residues. Germline V lookup: CDR1 SGHDN, CDR2 FVKESK. CDR3 protein: CASSQGPGYTF. The DNA of the CDR3 is TGTGCCAGCAGCCAAGGTCCGGGCTACACCTTC.

CDR3 DNA: TGTGCCATCAGTGGGGAGTGGGGTGAAAAACTGTTTTTT. This codes for CAISGEWGEKLFF. The rearrangement joins TRBV10-3 to TRBJ1-4, with unresolved D. This CDR3 is 13 amino acids long. CDR1 is ENHRY and CDR2 is SYGVKD in the germline V gene. V was clipped by 4 bases and J by 7 bases, with 10 bases between them.

The chain uses TRBV19 and TRBJ2-1; tentatively, D is TRBD2 (5 bases). This CDR3 region has 14 residues. With 3 bases removed from V and 3 bases from J, the gap between germline ends came to 9 bases. The germline V gene has CDR1 LNHDA and CDR2 SQIVND (reference sequence). The CDR3 reads CASSILGVYNEQFF. Here the CDR3 DNA reads TGTGCCAGTAGTATCTTGGGAGTCTACAATGAGCAGTTCTTC.

About this clone: The sample carries other DNA sequences with the same CDR3. DNA of the CDR3: TGTGCCAGCAGCCGCGGCACTGAAGCTTTCTTT. The encoded protein is CASSRGTEAFF. The chain employs TRBV7-9 and TRBJ1-1; unclear D gene. The length of the CDR3 is 11 residues. Germline V lookup: CDR1 SEHNR, CDR2 FQNEAQ (reference sequence). V was pared by 5 bases and J by 4 bases, with 5 bases between.